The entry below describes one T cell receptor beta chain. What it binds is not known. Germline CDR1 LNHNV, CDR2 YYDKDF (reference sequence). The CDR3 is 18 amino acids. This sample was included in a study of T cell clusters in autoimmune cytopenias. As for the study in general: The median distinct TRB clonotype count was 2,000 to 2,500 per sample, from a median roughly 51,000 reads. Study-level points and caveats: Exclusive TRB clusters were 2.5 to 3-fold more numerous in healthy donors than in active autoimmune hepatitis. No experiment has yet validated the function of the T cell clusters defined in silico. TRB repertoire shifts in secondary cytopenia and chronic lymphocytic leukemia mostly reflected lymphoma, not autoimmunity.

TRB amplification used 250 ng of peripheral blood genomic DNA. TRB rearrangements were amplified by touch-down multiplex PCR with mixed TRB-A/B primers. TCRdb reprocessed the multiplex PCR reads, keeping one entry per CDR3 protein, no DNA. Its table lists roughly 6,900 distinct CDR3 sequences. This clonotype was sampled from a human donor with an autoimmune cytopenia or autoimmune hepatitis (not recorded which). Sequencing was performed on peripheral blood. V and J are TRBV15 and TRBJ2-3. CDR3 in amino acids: CATSRDPTTSTVTDTQYF.